The 25 T cell receptor beta chains reported below all come from one sample, sequenced in a study of cytomegalovirus exposure and HLA in healthy donors (dated by TCRdb to about 2017). Library construction relied on the immunoSEQ multiplex PCR assay. For the multiplex PCR, a mixture combining 60 forward primers for TCR Vbeta segments and 13 reverse primers for TCR Jbeta segments was used. TCRdb retrieved this table from immuneACCESS and kept in-frame rearrangements only. Not all clones are present; in checked studies, unresolved V genes account for under half, and no reason is known for the remainder. The sample contains about 220,000 clones, over 80% of them found a single time. Jointly, the top ten make up about 6.1% of the sample. Sequenced input: PBMCs. These receptors were collected from a man between 40 and 49 years old in good health and CMV-seropositive.

V is TRBV27 and J is TRBJ2-5, with TRBD1 matching 7 bases. The J call is doubtful: the DNA matches TRBJ2-7 better. Germline V gene data show CDR1 as MNHEY and CDR2 as SMNVEV (reference sequence). The CDR3 runs 13 residues. DNA of the CDR3: TGTGCCAGCAGTTCCTGGGACAGCTACGAGCAGTACTTC. Encoded protein: CASSSWDSYEQYF.

This clone has a handful of counts. This rearrangement joins TRBV7-2 to TRBJ2-7; TRBD2 matches at 9 bases. The CDR3 covers 14 residues. Trimming took 4 bases from V and 3 from J; bases not matched to a gene: 4. Germline-derived CDR1 and CDR2 are SGHTA and FQGNSA. CDR3 loop: CASSSPSGNYEQYF. CDR3 bases: TGTGCCAGCAGCTCCCCTAGCGGGAACTACGAGCAGTACTTC.

This chain uses TRBV9 with TRBJ2-1, with 7 bases lining up with TRBD1. Germline CDR1 SGDLS, CDR2 YYNGEE. The CDR3 spans 12 residues. The ends lost 4 bases at V and 12 bases at J; junction bases unmatched: 7. CDR3 sequence: CASSTTGVVQFF. The CDR3 nucleotides are TGTGCCAGCAGCACAACAGGGGTGGTGCAGTTCTTC.

V and J are TRBV4-1 and TRBJ1-1; a possible D gene is TRBD1 (5 bases). The CDR3 runs to 12 residues. The V gene's germline CDR1 is MGHRA and CDR2 YSYEKL. Deletions cut 4 bases from V and 5 bases from J, with 8 bases between. Here the CDR3 reads CASSLEGTEAFF. The CDR3 DNA sequence: TGCGCCAGCAGCCTGGAGGGGACTGAAGCTTTCTTT.

The gene calls are TRBV4-2 and TRBJ1-5; 7 bases map to TRBD1. V lost 0 bases, J lost 2 bases, and 4 bases stayed unmatched. This CDR3 is 16 amino acids long. Looked up from germline, CDR1 is LGHNA and CDR2 is YNFKEQ. The CDR3 reads CASSQDDRVGNQPQHF. The CDR3 coding sequence is TGTGCCAGCAGCCAAGACGACAGGGTAGGCAATCAGCCCCAGCATTTT.

The V and J genes are TRBV27 and TRBJ2-2; 10 bases map to TRBD1. CDR1 is MNHEY and CDR2 is SMNVEV in the germline V gene (reference sequence). This CDR3 contains 14 residues. V lost 5 bases to trimming and J lost 6 bases; unmatched junction nucleotides: 3. CDR3 amino acids: CASSPGQGAGELFF. Here the CDR3 DNA reads TGTGCCAGCAGTCCTGGACAGGGGGCCGGGGAGCTGTTTTTT.

This clone has just one count. The chain has TRBV15 and TRBJ1-4; perhaps TRBD1 as D (5 bases). Per germline, CDR1 LNHNV and CDR2 YYDKDF (reference sequence). The ends were cut back, 9 bases at V and 7 bases at J, with 15 bases in the middle. The CDR3 loop spans 13 amino acids. The CDR3 loop is CATARGNAEKLFF. CDR3 sequence (DNA): TGTGCCACTGCAAGGGGCAACGCTGAAAAACTGTTTTTT.

The chain recombines TRBV5-1 with TRBJ2-2; the match to TRBD1 covers 7 bases. CDR1 and CDR2 from the germline V gene are SGHRS and YFSETQ. The CDR3 consists of 15 residues. J was trimmed by 1 base and V by 0 bases; bases with no gene match: 0. DNA of the CDR3: TGCGCCAGCAGCTTGGGGGACAGGAACACCGGGGAGCTGTTTTTT. Its protein product is CASSLGDRNTGELFF.

The rearrangement joins TRBV7-6 to TRBJ2-1; 7 nucleotides match TRBD2. Germline V gene lookup returns CDR1 SGHVS and CDR2 FNYEAQ. The CDR3 runs 15 residues. J gave up 7 bases and V 0 bases, and 6 bases lay outside the gene matches. The CDR3 nucleotides are TGTGCCAGCAGCTTAGCGCCTAGCGGAGGGAATGAGCAGTTCTTC. As protein: CASSLAPSGGNEQFF.

The V call is TRBV7-9, the J call TRBJ2-1; D remains unclear. Germline V gene data show CDR1 as SEHNR and CDR2 as FQNEAQ (reference sequence). Deletions cut 5 bases from V and 2 bases from J, with 13 bases between. This CDR3 region has 15 residues. Here the CDR3 reads CASSPFGGPYNEQFF. For the CDR3, the DNA is TGTGCCAGCAGCCCTTTCGGCGGTCCCTACAATGAGCAGTTCTTC.

V is TRBV14 and J is TRBJ2-7; possibly TRBD1 for D (6 bases). CDR1 is SGHDN and CDR2 is FVKESK in the germline V gene. This CDR3 contains 13 residues. V lost 5 bases, J lost 4 bases, and 12 bases lay in between. The CDR3: CASSSQGLYEQYV. The CDR3 nucleotides are TGTGCCAGCAGCTCACAGGGTCTTTACGAGCAGTACGTC.

This clone was recorded a few times. The rearrangement uses TRBV27 and TRBJ1-1; 12 bases align to TRBD1. Germline CDR1 MNHEY, CDR2 SMNVEV (reference sequence). J was trimmed by 0 bases and V by 4 bases; bases with no gene match: 3. This CDR3 comprises 16 residues. The CDR3 loop is CASSSGDRGLNTEAFF. DNA of the CDR3: TGTGCCAGCAGTTCCGGGGACAGGGGGCTGAACACTGAAGCTTTCTTT.

The V and J genes are TRBV27 and TRBJ1-5; tentatively, D is TRBD1 (6 bases). There are 19 residues in the CDR3. The germline V and J ends were trimmed by 3 bases and 0 bases, with 21 bases remaining between them. CDR1 MNHEY and CDR2 SMNVEV come from the germline V gene (reference sequence). CDR3: CASSFPHSTGFYSNQPQHF. In DNA, the CDR3 is TGTGCCAGCAGTTTCCCTCACTCGACAGGTTTTTATAGCAATCAGCCCCAGCATTTT.

The CDR3, as DNA: TGTGCCTGGAGTGTTGGGACAACTGGCTACACCTTC. Protein product: CAWSVGTTGYTF. The chain recombines TRBV30 with TRBJ1-2, with D possibly matching TRBD1 (6 bases). Looked up from germline, CDR1 is GTSNPN and CDR2 is SVGIG (reference sequence). The germline V and J ends were trimmed by 0 bases and 7 bases, with 9 bases remaining between them. CDR3 size: 12 residues.

CDR3 residues: CASSLSGVDEKLFF. The CDR3 nucleotides are TGTGCCAGCAGTTTATCAGGGGTCGACGAAAAACTGTTTTTT. The V gene is TRBV27, the J gene TRBJ1-4; tentative D call: TRBD1 (5 bases). Looked up from germline, CDR1 is MNHEY and CDR2 is SMNVEV (reference sequence). Deletions cut 0 bases from V and 8 bases from J, with 10 bases between. This CDR3 comprises 14 residues.

CDR3 DNA: TGTGCCAGCTCACCCGGTTTCCAGGGCAATGAGCAGTTCTTC. It codes for CASSPGFQGNEQFF. This chain uses TRBV18 with TRBJ2-1, with TRBD1 as a possible D gene (5 bases). CDR3 size: 14 residues. V was pared by 3 bases and J by 6 bases, with 12 bases between. Germline V gene lookup returns CDR1 KGHSH and CDR2 LQKENI.

This chain uses TRBV7-6 with TRBJ2-4, with 7 bases identical to TRBD2. The CDR3 has 14 amino acids. Trimming at V came to 2 bases and at J to 7 bases, leaving 5 bases not matched to a gene. Germline values: CDR1 SGHVS, CDR2 FNYEAQ. The CDR3: CASSLRREGNIQYF. In nucleotides, the CDR3 is TGTGCCAGCAGCTTAAGGAGGGAGGGGAACATTCAGTACTTC.

The CDR3 sequence is CASSPASALGEQYF. The CDR3, as DNA: TGTGCCAGCAGCCCAGCTAGCGCCCTTGGCGAGCAGTACTTC. The chain is built from TRBV7-6 and TRBJ2-7; weak D call: TRBD2 (6 bases). This CDR3 has 14 amino acids. V lost 5 bases and J 6 bases, leaving 17 bases between the germline ends. The germline V gene has CDR1 SGHVS and CDR2 FNYEAQ. The full variable domain, completed using reference TRBV7-6 and TRBJ2-7, is GAGVSQSPRYKVTKRGQDVALRCDPISGHVSLYWYRQALGQGPEFLTYFNYEAQQDKSGLPNDRFSAERPEGSISTLTIQRTEQRDSAMYRCASSPASALGEQYFGPGTRLTVT.

The genes are TRBV29-1 and TRBJ2-7, with TRBD2 identical over 10 bases. V shed 3 bases, J shed 3 bases, and the junction held 2 bases outside the gene matches. CDR1 is SQVTM, CDR2 ANQGSEA, per germline. This CDR3 comprises 13 residues. The CDR3 reads CSVDLAGDYEQYF. The DNA of the CDR3 is TGCAGCGTTGACCTAGCGGGGGACTACGAGCAGTACTTC.

The chain combines TRBV11-3 with TRBJ2-7, with 8 bases identical to TRBD2. Germline V lookup: CDR1 SGHNT, CDR2 YENEEA. The CDR3 totals 13 residues. Trimming cost V 1 base and J 6 bases; bases outside gene matches: 2. CDR3 residues: CASSLAGGPEQYV. CDR3 DNA sequence: TGTGCCAGCAGCTTAGCGGGAGGGCCCGAGCAGTACGTC.

This clone was observed once. J is TRBJ1-2 and V is TRBV9; 10 nucleotides match TRBD1. Germline V gene sequence: CDR1 SGDLS, CDR2 YYNGEE. J was trimmed by 8 bases and V by 0 bases; bases with no gene match: 7. The CDR3 is 15 residues long. For the CDR3, the DNA is TGTGCCAGCAGCGTAGAAGTGACAGGGGGCGAAGGCTACACCTTC. It specifies CASSVEVTGGEGYTF. Using reference TRBV9 and TRBJ1-2 for the parts outside the CDR3, the full variable domain is DSGVTQTPKHLITATGQRVTLRCSPRSGDLSVYWYQQSLDQGLQFLIQYYNGEERAKGNILERFSAQQFPDLHSELNLSSLELGDSALYFCASSVEVTGGEGYTFGSGTRLTVV.

The rearrangement uses TRBV9 and TRBJ1-4; the D gene is possibly TRBD1 (6 bases). The V end lost 3 bases, the J end lost 0 bases, and 9 bases lay between the germline ends. Germline V CDR1 and CDR2: SGDLS, YYNGEE. The CDR3 runs to 15 residues. CDR3 DNA: TGTGCCAGCAGCGCCCCAGGGGCAACTAATGAAAAACTGTTTTTT. It translates to CASSAPGATNEKLFF.

The chain uses TRBV18 and TRBJ2-7; the D gene is possibly TRBD1 (5 bases). Germline V gives CDR1 KGHSH, CDR2 LQKENI. CDR3 length: 12 amino acids. V was clipped by 3 bases and J by 7 bases, with 10 bases between them. The CDR3 DNA follows: TGTGCCAGCTCACCGGGGCCTGGGGAGCAGTACTTC. Its protein is CASSPGPGEQYF.

The chain recombines TRBV6-5 with TRBJ1-6; TRBD1 matches 9 bases. The CDR3 runs to 15 residues. J lost 10 bases, V lost 6 bases, and 10 bases had no gene match. CDR1 and CDR2 from the germline V gene are MNHEY and SVGAGI. The CDR3 protein is CASSPGTGRRSPLHF. The DNA for the CDR3 is TGTGCCAGCAGCCCCGGGACAGGGAGGAGATCACCCCTCCACTTT.

This clone appeared a few times. The chain links TRBV7-9 to TRBJ1-1; D is possibly TRBD1 (6 bases). V lost 1 base to trimming and J lost 8 bases, with 17 bases between them. Germline V gene data show CDR1 as SEHNR and CDR2 as FQNEAQ (reference sequence). CDR3 length: 15 residues. The CDR3 coding sequence is TGTGCCAGCAGCTTAGGTGGGACACGAGGGGCAGAAGCTTTCTTT. Translating it yields CASSLGGTRGAEAFF.